This TCR beta chain was recovered during a study of blood T cell repertoires in COVID-19. The germline V gene has CDR1 MDHEN and CDR2 SYDVKM. The CDR3 extends over 14 amino acids. The ends were cut back, 9 bases at V and 0 bases at J, with 9 bases in the middle. Profiling relied on immunoSEQ multiplex PCR, and the TCRdb table lists in-frame clones only, not all of them. The sample lists some 120,000 clones, 75% to 90% occurring once. The chain joins TRBV28 to TRBJ1-6; D unclear. The TCR originated in a man aged 30 to 45 with acute or convalescent COVID-19. Material: peripheral blood. CDR3 sequence reads: CASLSNSYNSPLHF. The CDR3 DNA reads as TGTGCCAGTCTATCCAACTCCTATAATTCACCCCTCCACTTT.